The 20 T cell receptor beta chains below all came from one sample that was sequenced in a study of early T cells in non-severe SARS-CoV-2 infection. TCRdb fed the 5' RACE reads into MiXCR, producing one record per CDR3 protein. Of 60,000 to 85,000 distinct CDR3 sequences listed, around 15% were seen once; the top ten hold approximately 12%. Sequenced material: whole blood. The receptors originated from an adult who was a healthcare worker with PCR-confirmed SARS-CoV-2 infection or an uninfected control (not recorded which).

This clonotype was seen a handful of times. This chain connects TRBV24-1 to TRBJ1-2; 7 nucleotides line up with TRBD1. V lost 3 bases, J lost 6 bases, and 9 bases stayed unmatched. CDR3 length: 15 amino acids. Germline loops: CDR1 KGHDR, CDR2 SFDVKD. CDR3 amino acids: CATSDHQQGYDGYTF. CDR3 nucleotides: TGTGCCACCAGTGATCACCAACAGGGGTACGATGGCTACACCTTC.

This clonotype was counted a few times. J is TRBJ1-1 and V is TRBV18; D not resolved. Trimming cost V 0 bases and J 3 bases, with 5 bases left between them. The CDR3 is 13 residues long. Germline CDR1 and CDR2: KGHSH and LQKENI. The CDR3, as DNA: TGTGCCAGCTCACCACCGGGTGACACTGAAGCTTTCTTT. This codes for CASSPPGDTEAFF.

This clonotype was recorded many times. This chain uses TRBV12-3 or TRBV12-4 with TRBJ2-7, with D unresolved. This CDR3 comprises 12 residues. Between the trimmed V and J ends, which lost 5 bases and 4 bases, there was a span of 9 bases. The CDR3 bases are TGTGCCAGCAGTCTGACCGAGTACGAGCAGTACTTC. Translating gives CASSLTEYEQYF.

V gene TRBV5-1 combines with J gene TRBJ2-2, with D hard to call. CDR3 length: 14 amino acids. V shed 0 bases and J shed 4 bases, with 7 bases lying between them. The V gene's germline CDR1 is SGHRS and CDR2 YFSETQ. The CDR3 here is CASSLVAGTGELFF. The DNA for the CDR3 is TGCGCCAGCAGCTTGGTCGCAGGCACCGGGGAGCTGTTTTTT.

Ten or more counts support this clonotype. The chain carries TRBV7-3 and TRBJ1-2; the D is unclear. Trimming took 0 bases from V and 2 from J, leaving 10 bases between them. The CDR3 loop spans 15 amino acids. Germline-derived CDR1 and CDR2 are SGHTA and FQGTGA. CDR3 amino acids: CASSLTYGKNYGYTF. CDR3 bases: TGTGCCAGCAGCTTAACATACGGGAAAAACTATGGCTACACCTTC.

This clonotype was seen only a few times. This chain links TRBV10-3 with TRBJ2-5, with D maybe TRBD1 (6 bases). The germline V gene encodes CDR1 ENHRY and CDR2 SYGVKD. V was clipped by 5 bases and J by 2 bases, with 9 bases between them. CDR3 length: 13 residues. CDR3 region: CAISRGQQETQYF. Here the CDR3 DNA reads TGTGCCATCAGTCGAGGACAGCAAGAGACCCAGTACTTC.

This clonotype was seen many times. A junction boundary mismatches the germline segment, possibly from a read error. This chain connects TRBV5-1 to TRBJ2-3; no clear D gene. This CDR3 is 11 amino acids long. CDR1 SGHRS and CDR2 YFSETQ come from the germline V gene. The CDR3 region has the DNA TGTGCCAGCTCTTTCACAGATACGCAGTATTTT. Translating gives CASSFTDTQYF.

This clonotype was detected a few times. The chain employs TRBV27 and TRBJ2-7; possible D gene TRBD1, 6 bases. This CDR3 is 17 amino acids long. Germline V CDR1 and CDR2: MNHEY, SMNVEV (reference sequence). V shed 0 bases and J shed 0 bases, with 15 bases lying between them. The CDR3 DNA reads TGTGCCAGCAGTTTATCGGCGTTCGGGACACCCTCCTACGAGCAGTACTTC. Encoded protein: CASSLSAFGTPSYEQYF.

This clonotype came up a few times. The V call is TRBV6-6, the J call TRBJ2-7, with 7 bases that match TRBD1. CDR1 and CDR2 (germline): MNHNY, SVGAGI (reference sequence). Unmatched junction bases numbered 7, after V lost 2 bases and J lost 0 bases. The CDR3 has 16 residues. The CDR3 loop reads CASSYPKDRVSYEQYF. CDR3 bases: TGTGCCAGCAGTTACCCCAAAGACAGGGTCTCCTACGAGCAGTACTTC.

This clonotype was seen more than once but under ten times. This sequence joins TRBV10-2 and TRBJ2-1; D gene unclear. This CDR3 is 16 amino acids long. Looked up from germline, CDR1 is WSHSY and CDR2 is SAAADI. Trimming took off 7 bases at V and 6 bases at J, with 22 bases between the two ends. The CDR3 sequence: CASTSLTGQRVNEQFF. In DNA, the CDR3 is TGCGCCAGCACCTCTCTAACTGGGCAGAGAGTCAATGAGCAGTTCTTC.

This clonotype was recorded many times. The chain carries TRBV7-9 and TRBJ2-3; D remains unclear. Germline V lookup: CDR1 SEHNR, CDR2 FQNEAQ (reference sequence). V was cut by 1 base and J by 2 bases, with 4 bases left in between. The CDR3 runs to 13 residues. CDR3 sequence reads: CASSLGYTDTQYF. In DNA form, the CDR3 reads TGTGCCAGCAGCTTAGGTTACACAGATACGCAGTATTTT.

The V and J genes are TRBV24-1 and TRBJ2-1, with 8 bases that match TRBD1. Germline assignment: CDR1 KGHDR and CDR2 SFDVKD. Trimming took 4 bases from V and 2 from J; bases not matched to a gene: 6. The CDR3 has 16 residues. CDR3 sequence reads: CATSDRGQGPYNEQFF. CDR3 in DNA: TGTGCCACCAGTGACCGAGGACAGGGACCCTACAATGAGCAGTTCTTC.

The V gene is TRBV12-3 or TRBV12-4, the J gene TRBJ1-1; D is uncertain. V was cut by 6 bases and J by 11 bases, with 10 bases left in between. The CDR3 loop spans 10 amino acids. The CDR3 DNA reads TGTGCCAGCAGCAGAAGACTGGCTTTCTTT. Translation gives CASSRRLAFF.

There are a few counts of this clonotype. This rearrangement joins TRBV29-1 to TRBJ2-2; D remains ambiguous. The CDR3 totals 13 residues. Trimming shortened V by 2 bases and J by 7 bases, and 11 bases separated the two germline ends. Looked up from germline, CDR1 is SQVTM and CDR2 is ANQGSEA. The CDR3 region is CSVERRRNGELFF. The CDR3 coding sequence is TGCAGCGTTGAACGGCGACGAAACGGGGAGCTGTTTTTT.

This chain links TRBV12-3 or TRBV12-4 with TRBJ1-2; 8 nucleotides agree with TRBD1. This CDR3 is 12 amino acids long. V was pared by 6 bases and J by 6 bases, with 3 bases of the junction left unmatched. For the CDR3, the DNA is TGTGCCAGCAGGTGGACAGGGAATGGCTACACCTTC. Protein product: CASRWTGNGYTF.

Only a few counts were recorded for this clonotype. The chain uses TRBV7-6 and TRBJ2-2; D possibly matches TRBD1 or TRBD2 (6 bases each). Germline CDR1 SGHVS, CDR2 FNYEAQ. The V end was cut by 5 bases, the J end by 5 bases, with 15 bases between. CDR3 length equals 15 residues. CDR3 DNA sequence: TGTGCCAGCAGCGGAGGGGGGATTGGGACCGGGGAGCTGTTTTTT. This gives the protein CASSGGGIGTGELFF.

This clonotype was detected a few times. The J gene is TRBJ2-5, the V gene TRBV7-2; D may match TRBD1 or TRBD2 (7 bases each). This CDR3 region has 17 residues. V was cut by 1 base and J by 2 bases, with 17 bases left in between. Germline V gives CDR1 SGHTA, CDR2 FQGNSA. This chain's CDR3 is CASSLVWGGQQQETQYF. As DNA, the CDR3 is TGTGCCAGCAGCTTAGTCTGGGGGGGACAGCAGCAAGAGACCCAGTACTTC.

The chain recombines TRBV16 with TRBJ2-2; D remains ambiguous. The CDR3 is 15 amino acids. CDR1 is KGHSY and CDR2 is FQNENV in the germline V gene. The germline V and J ends were trimmed by 4 bases and 3 bases, with 12 bases remaining between them. CDR3 in amino acids: CASSPHLRDTGELFF. CDR3 DNA sequence: TGTGCCAGCAGCCCACACCTAAGGGACACCGGGGAGCTGTTTTTT.

The chain joins TRBV7-2 to TRBJ2-7, with 12 bases that match TRBD2. V lost 0 bases, J lost 6 bases, and 6 bases stayed unmatched. The length of the CDR3 is 16 residues. Looked up from germline, CDR1 is SGHTA and CDR2 is FQGNSA. The CDR3 DNA is TGTGCCAGCAGCTTAGCGGGACTAGCGGGCCTCTCCGAGCAGTACTTC. Its protein is CASSLAGLAGLSEQYF.

This chain uses TRBV3-1 with TRBJ2-4; 8 bases are shared with TRBD2. The germline gives CDR1 LGHDT, CDR2 YNNKEL (reference sequence). V dropped 3 bases and J dropped 6; count of bases not matched to a gene: 7. The CDR3 contains 15 residues. The CDR3 loop reads CASSQGGLAGNIQYF. CDR3 sequence (DNA): TGTGCCAGCAGCCAGGGAGGGCTAGCGGGAAACATTCAGTACTTC.